The rows below give T cell receptor beta chains drawn from one sample of a study of OX40 agonist ivuxolimab in advanced cancers. Clones were read by immunoSEQ multiplex PCR, and TCRdb kept only the in-frame ones, dropping some. The table includes 81,000 or so clones, about 90% detected once. The sample in question was CD4+ or CD8+ T cells sorted from blood, obtained in a trial of the OX40 agonist ivuxolimab. The source is an adult with an advanced solid tumor such as melanoma, head and neck, liver or kidney cancer. CDR3s include the opening cysteine and the closing phenylalanine or tryptophan. Each record gives: D gene, J gene, V gene, clone size, CDR3 length, CDR3 DNA, CDR3 protein. D genes are given only for firm matches. Where a row states a size, it is once, few, many or the class of an expanded clone; other rows omit it.

D gene: NA
J gene: TRBJ1-6
V gene: TRBV28
clone size: once
CDR3 length: 13
CDR3 DNA: TGTGCCAGCAGTTTTAATGGGGGGAGACCCCTCCACTTT
CDR3 protein: CASSFNGGRPLHF

D gene: NA
J gene: TRBJ2-3
V gene: TRBV11-2
clone size: NA
CDR3 length: 15
CDR3 DNA: TGTGCCAGCAGCCCACCGAGAATGGGTACAGATACGCAGTATTTT
CDR3 protein: CASSPPRMGTDTQYF

D gene: TRBD1
J gene: TRBJ1-1
V gene: TRBV30
clone size: NA
CDR3 length: 13
CDR3 DNA: TGTGCCTGGTCTCGGACAGGTTCAACTGAAGCTTTCTTT
CDR3 protein: CAWSRTGSTEAFF

D gene: TRBD1
J gene: TRBJ1-5
V gene: TRBV28
clone size: NA
CDR3 length: 14
CDR3 DNA: TGTGCCAGCAGTTTTATCAGGGGGGTCCAGCCCCAGCATTTT
CDR3 protein: CASSFIRGVQPQHF

D gene: NA
J gene: TRBJ1-6
V gene: TRBV30
clone size: NA
CDR3 length: 14
CDR3 DNA: TGTGCAGCGGACAGTGAAAATTATAATTCACCCCTCCACTTT
CDR3 protein: CAADSENYNSPLHF

D gene: NA
J gene: TRBJ1-3
V gene: TRBV4-1
clone size: NA
CDR3 length: 15
CDR3 DNA: TGCGCCAGCAGCCAAGATCCCAGGCCTGGCGGCACCATATATTTT
CDR3 protein: CASSQDPRPGGTIYF

D gene: NA
J gene: TRBJ1-5
V gene: TRBV2
clone size: once
CDR3 length: 14
CDR3 DNA: TGTGCCAGCAGTGAATTGTACATTAATCAGCCCCAGCATTTT
CDR3 protein: CASSELYINQPQHF

D gene: TRBD2
J gene: TRBJ2-1
V gene: TRBV30
clone size: NA
CDR3 length: 13
CDR3 DNA: TGTGCCTGGAGCGGGGGGATACTGGGTGAGCAGTTCTTC
CDR3 protein: CAWSGGILGEQFF

D gene: NA
J gene: TRBJ1-5
V gene: TRBV28
clone size: few
CDR3 length: 12
CDR3 DNA: TGTGCCAGCAGTTTATGGGGACAGCCCCAGCATTTT
CDR3 protein: CASSLWGQPQHF

D gene: NA
J gene: TRBJ1-5
V gene: TRBV19
clone size: NA
CDR3 length: 15
CDR3 DNA: TGTGCCAGTAGTGACACGGATTATAGCAATCAGCCCCAGCATTTT
CDR3 protein: CASSDTDYSNQPQHF

D gene: NA
J gene: TRBJ2-2
V gene: TRBV10-3
clone size: NA
CDR3 length: 15
CDR3 DNA: TGTGCCATCGGGGGCAGCGGGTCGAACACCGGGGAGCTGTTTTTT
CDR3 protein: CAIGGSGSNTGELFF

D gene: NA
J gene: TRBJ2-3
V gene: TRBV5-4
clone size: once
CDR3 length: 14
CDR3 DNA: TGTGCCAGCAGCCTCCTGGACTTGGGGGATACGCAGTATTTT
CDR3 protein: CASSLLDLGDTQYF

D gene: NA
J gene: TRBJ1-5
V gene: TRBV19
clone size: NA
CDR3 length: 21
CDR3 DNA: TGTGCCAGTAGTATAGAGAGAGCCGGGACGAAAAAGGGGGTCGGCAATCAGCCCCAGCATTTT
CDR3 protein: CASSIERAGTKKGVGNQPQHF

D gene: TRBD1
J gene: TRBJ1-3
V gene: TRBV4-1
clone size: NA
CDR3 length: 16
CDR3 DNA: TGCGCCAGCAGCCGACTTTACAGGGGGCAGGGAAACACCATATATTTT
CDR3 protein: CASSRLYRGQGNTIYF

D gene: TRBD2
J gene: TRBJ2-3
V gene: TRBV7-9
clone size: NA
CDR3 length: 16
CDR3 DNA: TGTGCCAGCAGCGGCGGGCGGGGGGATAGCACAGATACGCAGTATTTT
CDR3 protein: CASSGGRGDSTDTQYF

D gene: TRBD2
J gene: TRBJ2-1
V gene: TRBV6-6
clone size: NA
CDR3 length: 14
CDR3 DNA: TGTGCCAGCAGTTCTAGCGGGACACACAATGAGCAGTTCTTC
CDR3 protein: CASSSSGTHNEQFF

D gene: TRBD1
J gene: TRBJ1-3
V gene: TRBV7-3
clone size: NA
CDR3 length: 15
CDR3 DNA: TGTGCCAGCAGCCCGACGGGACAGGGTCAAAACACCATATATTTT
CDR3 protein: CASSPTGQGQNTIYF

D gene: TRBD1
J gene: TRBJ1-1
V gene: TRBV19
clone size: NA
CDR3 length: 14
CDR3 DNA: TGTGCCAGTGCGCCGGACAGGGTTGACACTGAAGCTTTCTTT
CDR3 protein: CASAPDRVDTEAFF

D gene: NA
J gene: TRBJ1-1
V gene: TRBV6-5
clone size: NA
CDR3 length: 15
CDR3 DNA: TGTGCCAGCAACCTCTTCGGGGGGGGCGGCACTGAAGCTTTCTTT
CDR3 protein: CASNLFGGGGTEAFF

D gene: NA
J gene: TRBJ2-3
V gene: TRBV7-8
clone size: NA
CDR3 length: 14
CDR3 DNA: TGTGCCAGCAGCCCCAAAGTGACCAGAGATACGCAGTATTTT
CDR3 protein: CASSPKVTRDTQYF

D gene: NA
J gene: TRBJ2-4
V gene: TRBV25-1
clone size: NA
CDR3 length: 13
CDR3 DNA: TGTGCCAGCAGTGAACGGGGAGAAAACATTCAGTACTTC
CDR3 protein: CASSERGENIQYF

D gene: NA
J gene: TRBJ1-6
V gene: TRBV27
clone size: NA
CDR3 length: 13
CDR3 DNA: TGTGCCATAGGACGGAGGATTGATTCACCCCTCCACTTT
CDR3 protein: CAIGRRIDSPLHF

D gene: TRBD2
J gene: TRBJ2-1
V gene: TRBV7-3
clone size: once
CDR3 length: 12
CDR3 DNA: TGTGCCAGCAGCTTGGCGGGGGGTGAGCAGTTCTTC
CDR3 protein: CASSLAGGEQFF

D gene: NA
J gene: TRBJ2-1
V gene: TRBV5-6
clone size: NA
CDR3 length: 14
CDR3 DNA: TGTGCCAGCCGAAGCGAACGCTCCTACAATGAGCAGTTCTTC
CDR3 protein: CASRSERSYNEQFF

D gene: NA
J gene: TRBJ1-5
V gene: TRBV19
clone size: NA
CDR3 length: 15
CDR3 DNA: TGTGCCAGTAGGTCGGCCACAATTAGCAATCAGCCCCAGCATTTT
CDR3 protein: CASRSATISNQPQHF

D gene: TRBD1
J gene: TRBJ2-4
V gene: TRBV19
clone size: NA
CDR3 length: 18
CDR3 DNA: TGTGCCAGTAGTATATGGGCAGGAGGGGGGACAGGGGTGAACATTCAGTACTTC
CDR3 protein: CASSIWAGGGTGVNIQYF

D gene: TRBD2
J gene: TRBJ2-1
V gene: TRBV2
clone size: NA
CDR3 length: 15
CDR3 DNA: TGTGCCAGCAGTAAGGCTAGCGGGAGGGCAGGAGAGCAGTTCTTC
CDR3 protein: CASSKASGRAGEQFF

D gene: NA
J gene: TRBJ1-1
V gene: TRBV28
clone size: NA
CDR3 length: 15
CDR3 DNA: TGTGCCAGCAGTTTACCTTCAGGGGTGGTGACTGAAGCTTTCTTT
CDR3 protein: CASSLPSGVVTEAFF

D gene: NA
J gene: TRBJ2-1
V gene: TRBV6-5
clone size: NA
CDR3 length: 14
CDR3 DNA: TGTGCCAGCAGTCCCGGGACCACCTACAATGAGCAGTTCTTC
CDR3 protein: CASSPGTTYNEQFF

D gene: NA
J gene: TRBJ1-2
V gene: TRBV6-1
clone size: once
CDR3 length: 12
CDR3 DNA: TGTGCCAGCAGGGAGAATAACTATGGCTACACCTTC
CDR3 protein: CASRENNYGYTF

D gene: NA
J gene: TRBJ2-1
V gene: TRBV27
clone size: NA
CDR3 length: 14
CDR3 DNA: TGTGCCAGCAGTTCCACGACCAGGGGCAATGAGCAGTTCTTC
CDR3 protein: CASSSTTRGNEQFF

D gene: NA
J gene: TRBJ1-2
V gene: TRBV19
clone size: NA
CDR3 length: 13
CDR3 DNA: TGTGCCAGTAGTATGGGGTCTAACTATGGCTACACCTTC
CDR3 protein: CASSMGSNYGYTF

D gene: NA
J gene: TRBJ1-1
V gene: TRBV7-6
clone size: NA
CDR3 length: 13
CDR3 DNA: TGTGCCAGCAGCGAGACAGTCAACACTGAAGCTTTCTTT
CDR3 protein: CASSETVNTEAFF

D gene: NA
J gene: TRBJ2-5
V gene: TRBV27
clone size: NA
CDR3 length: 15
CDR3 DNA: TGTGCCAGCAGTCCTGGGACAACGGTCTGGGAGACCCAGTACTTC
CDR3 protein: CASSPGTTVWETQYF

D gene: NA
J gene: TRBJ1-5
V gene: TRBV10-3
clone size: NA
CDR3 length: 14
CDR3 DNA: TGTGCCATCAGTGAAGCCAGAGACAATCAGCCCCAGCATTTT
CDR3 protein: CAISEARDNQPQHF

D gene: NA
J gene: TRBJ1-1
V gene: TRBV11-2
clone size: NA
CDR3 length: 15
CDR3 DNA: TGTGCCAGCAGCTTCCGGGGCAGGCCGGACACTGAAGCTTTCTTT
CDR3 protein: CASSFRGRPDTEAFF

D gene: TRBD2
J gene: TRBJ2-1
V gene: TRBV4-1
clone size: NA
CDR3 length: 12
CDR3 DNA: TGCGCCAGCAGCCTGCTAGCGGGAGGAAAGTTCTTC
CDR3 protein: CASSLLAGGKFF

D gene: NA
J gene: TRBJ1-5
V gene: TRBV6-6
clone size: NA
CDR3 length: 13
CDR3 DNA: TGTGCCAGCAGTTACAACCTTCGACAGCCCCAGCATTTT
CDR3 protein: CASSYNLRQPQHF

D gene: NA
J gene: TRBJ1-1
V gene: TRBV11-2
clone size: once
CDR3 length: 11
CDR3 DNA: TGTGCCAGCAGCAGGGGCCCTGAAGCTTTCTTT
CDR3 protein: CASSRGPEAFF

D gene: NA
J gene: TRBJ2-3
V gene: TRBV19
clone size: once
CDR3 length: 14
CDR3 DNA: TGTGCCAGTAGTAGCATGGGCGGGGCAGATACGCAGTATTTT
CDR3 protein: CASSSMGGADTQYF

D gene: NA
J gene: TRBJ2-3
V gene: TRBV7-3
clone size: NA
CDR3 length: 13
CDR3 DNA: TGTGCCAGCAGCCCCCACGGGGCAGATACGCAGTATTTT
CDR3 protein: CASSPHGADTQYF

D gene: NA
J gene: TRBJ2-2
V gene: TRBV7-2
clone size: NA
CDR3 length: 14
CDR3 DNA: TGTGCCAGCAGCTTATTGGGAAACACCGGGGAGCTGTTTTTT
CDR3 protein: CASSLLGNTGELFF

D gene: NA
J gene: TRBJ1-1
V gene: TRBV27
clone size: NA
CDR3 length: 14
CDR3 DNA: TGTGCCAGCAGGGCGGGACACCAGAGGACTGAAGCTTTCTTT
CDR3 protein: CASRAGHQRTEAFF

D gene: NA
J gene: TRBJ2-1
V gene: TRBV25-1
clone size: NA
CDR3 length: 14
CDR3 DNA: TGTGCCAGCAGTGAATATCTGGGTCCGAATGAGCAGTTCTTC
CDR3 protein: CASSEYLGPNEQFF

D gene: TRBD1
J gene: TRBJ2-2
V gene: TRBV10-3
clone size: NA
CDR3 length: 14
CDR3 DNA: TGTGCCATCACCGGGACAGAGAACACCGGGGAGCTGTTTTTT
CDR3 protein: CAITGTENTGELFF

D gene: NA
J gene: TRBJ2-3
V gene: TRBV30
clone size: NA
CDR3 length: 13
CDR3 DNA: TGTGCCTGGAGTGCAGGTTTCACAGATACGCAGTATTTT
CDR3 protein: CAWSAGFTDTQYF

D gene: TRBD1
J gene: TRBJ1-1
V gene: TRBV29-1
clone size: NA
CDR3 length: 14
CDR3 DNA: TGCAGCGTTGAGGGACAGGGAGGGAACACTGAAGCTTTCTTT
CDR3 protein: CSVEGQGGNTEAFF

D gene: NA
J gene: TRBJ2-1
V gene: TRBV28
clone size: NA
CDR3 length: 13
CDR3 DNA: TGTGCCAGCATTTTCGGGGGTTCGAATGAGCAGTTCTTC
CDR3 protein: CASIFGGSNEQFF

D gene: TRBD1
J gene: TRBJ1-5
V gene: TRBV7-8
clone size: NA
CDR3 length: 16
CDR3 DNA: TGTGCCACCGGACCTATGACAGGGGGCGCGGGTCAGCCCCAGCATTTT
CDR3 protein: CATGPMTGGAGQPQHF

D gene: TRBD2
J gene: TRBJ2-3
V gene: TRBV30
clone size: NA
CDR3 length: 15
CDR3 DNA: TGTGCCTGTATGAACAGCGGGGGGGCCGTGGATACGCAGTATTTT
CDR3 protein: CACMNSGGAVDTQYF

D gene: NA
J gene: TRBJ2-7
V gene: TRBV14
clone size: NA
CDR3 length: 12
CDR3 DNA: TGTGCCAGCAGCCAAGATCGGCTCGAGCAGTACTTC
CDR3 protein: CASSQDRLEQYF

D gene: NA
J gene: TRBJ2-5
V gene: TRBV5-8
clone size: NA
CDR3 length: 14
CDR3 DNA: TGTGCCAGCAGCTTGAGCCCGTCAGGAGAGACCCAGTACTTC
CDR3 protein: CASSLSPSGETQYF

D gene: NA
J gene: TRBJ2-1
V gene: TRBV6-6
clone size: NA
CDR3 length: 14
CDR3 DNA: TGTGCCACCGGAGAACAGGGATTCGACAATGAGCAGTTCTTC
CDR3 protein: CATGEQGFDNEQFF

D gene: TRBD1
J gene: TRBJ1-2
V gene: TRBV4-3
clone size: NA
CDR3 length: 15
CDR3 DNA: TGCGCCAGCAGCCATACGGGACAGGGGGCTTATGGCTACACCTTC
CDR3 protein: CASSHTGQGAYGYTF

D gene: NA
J gene: TRBJ1-1
V gene: TRBV28
clone size: NA
CDR3 length: 13
CDR3 DNA: TGTGCCAGCAGTTTCCGCAAGAACACTGAAGCTTTCTTT
CDR3 protein: CASSFRKNTEAFF

D gene: NA
J gene: TRBJ1-5
V gene: TRBV6-5
clone size: NA
CDR3 length: 14
CDR3 DNA: TGTGCCAGCAGTTTCTATGGCGGGGATCAGCCCCAGCATTTT
CDR3 protein: CASSFYGGDQPQHF

D gene: NA
J gene: TRBJ1-5
V gene: TRBV28
clone size: NA
CDR3 length: 16
CDR3 DNA: TGTGCCAGCAGTTTCGCAGTGGGGGACATCAATCAGCCCCAGCATTTT
CDR3 protein: CASSFAVGDINQPQHF

D gene: NA
J gene: TRBJ1-6
V gene: TRBV23-1
clone size: NA
CDR3 length: 14
CDR3 DNA: TGCGCCAGCAGTCAATCAGGGTATAATTCACCCCTCCACTTT
CDR3 protein: CASSQSGYNSPLHF

D gene: NA
J gene: TRBJ1-5
V gene: TRBV28
clone size: NA
CDR3 length: 16
CDR3 DNA: TGTGCCAGCAGTTTGTTACAGGGCGTCGGAGATCAGCCCCAGCATTTT
CDR3 protein: CASSLLQGVGDQPQHF

D gene: NA
J gene: TRBJ1-1
V gene: TRBV27
clone size: NA
CDR3 length: 14
CDR3 DNA: TGTGCCAGCAGTTTATTAGGGGCGAACACTGAAGCTTTCTTT
CDR3 protein: CASSLLGANTEAFF